Listed below are T cell receptor beta chains from one sample, sequenced in a study of cytomegalovirus exposure and HLA in healthy donors. Clones were sequenced by immunoSEQ multiplex PCR, and TCRdb holds only the in-frame ones, with some missing. The repertoire holds approximately 220,000 clones, with roughly 70% as singletons. Sequenced input: PBMCs. All receptors come from a woman under 40 in good health and CMV-seronegative. CDR3s include the opening cysteine and the closing phenylalanine or tryptophan. Size is stated for part of the rows, as once, few or many counts, or as a class when the clone is expanded.

TRBJ2-2,TRBV7-9,NA,CASTPGAGELFF
TRBJ2-1,TRBV5-1,NA,CASSPLQLAGVDNEQFF
TRBJ1-2,TRBV7-9,NA,CASSPAQGNYGYTF
TRBJ2-5,TRBV6-6,NA,CASTPLAGGSETQYF
TRBJ2-1,TRBV19,NA,CASSKDTLSRSYNEQFF
TRBJ2-3,TRBV5-4,NA,CASSLGTGLELSTDTQYF
TRBJ2-5,TRBV7-9,once,CASSHTSGSKETQYF
TRBJ2-6,TRBV7-9,few,CASSLRATGANVLTF
TRBJ2-2,TRBV6-5,NA,CASSEEGNTGELFF
TRBJ2-1,TRBV5-1,once,CASSLQGGKLNEQFF
TRBJ1-2,TRBV5-1,NA,CASSLRADFNYGYTF
TRBJ1-2,TRBV19,NA,CASSASRDSYGYTF
TRBJ2-1,TRBV29-1,few,CSVNGDNEQFF
TRBJ1-1,TRBV11-3,NA,CASSSPGGGVTEAFF
TRBJ2-1,TRBV27,NA,CASRRLADYNEQFF
TRBJ2-7,TRBV10-2,NA,CASSESRTAYEQYF
TRBJ2-5,TRBV15,NA,CATSPRRGGPPQETQYF
TRBJ2-7,TRBV5-6,once,CASSLGDRGTYEQYF
TRBJ2-1,TRBV2,NA,CASRGPGLSYNEQFF
TRBJ1-2,TRBV6-1,once,CASSELHTYGYTF
TRBJ2-7,TRBV6-5,NA,CASSTGYEQYF
TRBJ1-4,TRBV6-5,NA,CASSYGPREKLFF
TRBJ1-1,TRBV9,NA,CASSPSAGYNTEAFF
TRBJ2-7,TRBV30,few,CAWRRPGETYEQYF
TRBJ2-7,TRBV18,NA,CASSPLGSSYEQYF
TRBJ2-1,TRBV7-2,few,CASSRLAAANNEQFF
TRBJ2-1,TRBV9,NA,CASSPGTYLEQFF
TRBJ1-1,TRBV29-1,NA,CSVGGTEGVNTEAFF
TRBJ1-1,TRBV19,NA,CASIGQGNVAFF
TRBJ2-7,TRBV6-5,few,CASEAGGYEQYF
TRBJ2-1,TRBV19,few,CASSIGTGVGNEQFF
TRBJ2-3,TRBV7-2,NA,CASSLVVTSGRGGTDTQYF
TRBJ1-4,TRBV7-8,NA,CASSLVRGAGRKLFF
TRBJ1-4,TRBV7-9,NA,CASSLGAGSNEKLFF
TRBJ2-1,TRBV27,NA,CASSFTNPGLAWNNEQFF
TRBJ1-1,TRBV7-2,NA,CASSLEGQSPAFF
TRBJ2-1,TRBV5-5,NA,CASGIPPYNEQFF
TRBJ2-7,TRBV6-6,few,CASSLTGPYEQYF
TRBJ1-1,TRBV4-1,NA,CASSQVFGSQGAFF
TRBJ2-3,TRBV4-2,few,CASSRGLGEGDTQYF
TRBJ2-3,TRBV4-1,NA,CASSQVAPTDTQYF
TRBJ1-6,TRBV30,NA,CAWSAGQDNSPLHF
TRBJ2-7,TRBV19,NA,CASSTTGTGGFYEQYF
TRBJ1-2,TRBV9,few,CASSPRTGAQYGYTF
TRBJ2-1,TRBV29-1,once,CSARGGTSGRGAYNEQFF
TRBJ2-5,TRBV7-3,NA,CASSPGGSGRPETQYF
TRBJ2-6,TRBV19,NA,CASTPRAGGTGANVLTF
TRBJ2-3,TRBV2,NA,CASSVLATDTQYF
TRBJ2-2,TRBV4-1,NA,CASSQARELFF
TRBJ2-7,TRBV7-9,NA,CASSPWDNGEQYF
TRBJ2-2,TRBV6-1,NA,CASTGLAENTGELFF
TRBJ2-5,TRBV7-9,NA,CASSSILLAGKETQYF
TRBJ1-2,TRBV10-1,NA,CASKTGDWDGYTF
TRBJ1-1,TRBV5-5,NA,CASSLLRMNTEAFF
TRBJ1-6,TRBV19,once,CASSSSSSYNSPLHF